This TCR beta chain was identified in a study of blood T cell repertoires in COVID-19. Looking at the study overall: Spain, Italy and the United States supplied samples that represented acute and convalescent COVID-19. PBMCs, B-cell-depleted T cells, or T cells were the source of the cDNA or gDNA that made up the material.

This CDR3 contains 14 residues. The germline gives CDR1 SGHTA, CDR2 FQGNSA. Germline trimming cut 1 base from V and 3 bases from J; bases unmatched to any gene: 2. Methods used by the authors: How many nucleated cells were present was estimated from reference gene primer amplification. The repertoire was sequenced with immunoSEQ multiplex PCR; TCRdb's copy has only in-frame clones and lacks some. The V and J calls and the clone size are those of that table, but D and trimming were determined from the DNA. The table records hundreds of thousands of clones, just over 85% of them present only once. This chain uses TRBV7-2 with TRBJ1-1; 7 bases are a match to TRBD1. The material sequenced was peripheral blood. The sequence came from a man older than 75 with acute or convalescent COVID-19. CDR3 amino acids: CASSLEGADTEAFF. The DNA for the CDR3 is TGTGCCAGCAGCTTAGAGGGGGCAGACACTGAAGCTTTCTTT.